The 26 T cell receptor beta chains in this list originate from one sample, sequenced in a study of regulatory T cells in long-lasting Graves disease. Specified time point: persistent/refractory GD, antithyroid drugs over 5 years with positive TRAb. Extracted RNA from PBMCs served as the source of the TCR library. HTBI primers from iRepertoire and Arm-PCR of CDR3 regions yielded the TCR beta libraries. From the multiplex PCR reads, TCRdb called clonotypes with MiXCR, one entry per CDR3 protein. The sample includes 600,000 to 850,000 distinct CDR3 sequences, around 30% of them seen just once. This material consisted of peripheral blood mononuclear cells (PBMCs), taken when the disease was refractory, from a patient treated with antithyroid drugs. All receptors come from a female donor with Graves disease.

The genes are TRBV5-6 and TRBJ1-2; D ambiguous. The CDR3 runs to 14 residues. The ends were cut back, 4 bases at V and 5 bases at J, with 15 bases in the middle. Germline CDR1 reads SGHDT; CDR2 reads YYEEEE. CDR3 loop: CASSPELGLYGYTF. DNA of the CDR3: TGTGCCAGCAGCCCGGAACTGGGATTATATGGCTACACCTTC.

This chain connects TRBV12-3 or TRBV12-4 to TRBJ1-5; D gene ambiguous. The CDR3 length is 13 residues. Trimming cost V 5 bases and J 3 bases, with 8 bases left between them. The CDR3 is CASSGHTNQPQHF. CDR3 nucleotides: TGTGCCAGCAGTGGGCATACCAATCAGCCCCAGCATTTT.

The CDR3 DNA reads TGTGCCAGCAGCTATGGGGGTTACCACAATGAGCAGTTCTTC. Translation gives CASSYGGYHNEQFF. The genes are TRBV11-2 and TRBJ2-1, with D perhaps given as TRBD1 or TRBD2 (5 bases each). Trimming removed 4 bases from V and 5 bases from J, with 12 bases in between. This CDR3 spans 14 amino acids. From germline, CDR1 is SGHAT and CDR2 FQNNGV.

There are a few counts of this clonotype. This sequence joins TRBV29-1 and TRBJ2-5; 13 positions match TRBD2. V lost 3 bases to trimming and J lost 5 bases; unmatched junction nucleotides: 12. This CDR3 has 17 residues. CDR1 is SQVTM, CDR2 ANQGSEA, per germline. CDR3 sequence (DNA): TGCAGCGTTGACGGGACTAGCGGGACCGCCGGGTGGGAGACCCAGTACTTC. This codes for CSVDGTSGTAGWETQYF.

This clonotype was found a few times. This chain links TRBV28 with TRBJ1-2, with a tentative D call TRBD1 (5 bases). The CDR3 has 13 amino acids. In germline, CDR1 is MDHEN, CDR2 SYDVKM. The V end lost 3 bases, the J end lost 8 bases, and 13 bases lay between the germline ends. CDR3 protein: CASSFRGVSGYTF. As DNA, the CDR3 is TGTGCCAGCAGTTTTCGGGGGGTTTCGGGCTACACCTTC.

This clonotype was observed at least ten times. The chain combines TRBV30 with TRBJ1-4; no reliable D call. There are 12 residues in the CDR3. Trimming removed 2 bases at V and 2 bases at J, with 3 bases between. From germline, CDR1 is GTSNPN and CDR2 SVGIG (reference sequence). CDR3 coding DNA: TGTGCCTGGAGTACGACTAATGAAAAACTGTTTTTT. Its translation: CAWSTTNEKLFF.

V gene TRBV6-1 combines with J gene TRBJ1-5, with D perhaps matching TRBD1 (5 bases). CDR1 and CDR2 (germline): MNHNS, SASEGT. V lost 2 bases, J lost 7 bases, and 15 bases lay in between. The CDR3 length is 15 residues. This CDR3 is CASSENDGGFQPQHF. CDR3 sequence (DNA): TGTGCCAGCAGTGAAAACGACGGGGGTTTCCAGCCCCAGCATTTT.

The chain combines TRBV29-1 with TRBJ1-2, with D uncertain. Looked up from germline, CDR1 is SQVTM and CDR2 is ANQGSEA. Trimming took off 7 bases at V and 2 bases at J, with 11 bases between the two ends. This CDR3 contains 12 residues. In DNA form, the CDR3 reads TGCAGCGACATGACACCCAACTATGGCTACACCTTC. Its translation: CSDMTPNYGYTF. Full variable domain (outside the CDR3, taken from reference TRBV29-1 and TRBJ1-2): SAVISQKPSRDICQRGTSLTIQCQVDSQVTMMFWYRQQPGQSLTLIATANQGSEATYESGFVIDKFPISRPNLTFSTLTVSNMSPEDSSIYLCSDMTPNYGYTFGSGTRLTVV.

This clonotype has a handful of counts. At one of its ends the junction is not consistent with the germline gene, which may arise from a read error. The J gene is TRBJ2-7, the V gene TRBV11-1, with 8 bases that match TRBD2. Per germline, CDR1 SGHAT and CDR2 FQDESV (reference sequence). The CDR3 is 17 residues long. This chain's CDR3 is CASSLAPGRSGRYEQYF. In DNA form, the CDR3 reads TGTGCCAGCAGCCTAGCCCCGGGGAGGAGCGGGAGATACGAGCAGTACTTC.

There are a few counts of this clonotype. CDR3 nucleotides: TGTGCCAGCAGTTACTCGCGGCGTGGACCCCAGAATTCACCCCTCCACTTT. Translated, it gives CASSYSRRGPQNSPLHF. V usage is TRBV6-5 and J usage is TRBJ1-6; no reliable D call. V gave up 0 bases and J gave up 7 bases, with 16 bases separating them. Germline V gene sequence: CDR1 MNHEY, CDR2 SVGAGI. The CDR3 totals 17 residues.

This clonotype was found many times. The chain combines TRBV12-3 or TRBV12-4 with TRBJ1-5; no firm D call. Trimming pared 6 bases from V and 3 bases from J, leaving 6 bases between. The CDR3 contains 12 residues. Written as DNA, the CDR3 is TGTGCCAGCAGGACGGACAATCAGCCCCAGCATTTT. This translates into CASRTDNQPQHF.

This clonotype was recorded a few times. The V gene is TRBV7-9, the J gene TRBJ2-1; 8 nucleotides agree with TRBD2. Germline V gene sequence: CDR1 SEHNR, CDR2 FQNEAQ (reference sequence). CDR3 length equals 18 residues. Germline trimming cut 5 bases from V and 2 bases from J; bases unmatched to any gene: 14. CDR3 amino acids: CASSRPDLAGRTYNEQFF. CDR3 bases: TGTGCCAGCAGCCGCCCCGATTTAGCGGGACGCACCTACAATGAGCAGTTCTTC.

The J gene is TRBJ2-7, the V gene TRBV12-3 or TRBV12-4, with D possibly being TRBD2 (5 bases). V lost 1 base to trimming and J lost 3 bases, with 10 bases between them. The CDR3 sequence is 14 residues long. CDR3 coding DNA: TGTGCCAGCAGTTTAGGAGGGCACGACTACGAGCAGTACTTC. It specifies CASSLGGHDYEQYF.

The chain carries TRBV6-2 or TRBV6-3 and TRBJ1-1; D uncertain. Germline CDR1 reads MNHEY; CDR2 reads SVGEGT. Trimming took off 0 bases at V and 0 bases at J, with 8 bases between the two ends. CDR3 length equals 15 residues. As DNA, the CDR3 is TGTGCCAGCAGTTACTCGCAGGTGATGAACACTGAAGCTTTCTTT. It yields the protein CASSYSQVMNTEAFF.

In its sample, this clonotype was seen many times. The V and J genes are TRBV20-1 and TRBJ2-5; D gene ambiguous. Germline V CDR1 and CDR2: DFQATT, SNEGSKA (reference sequence). The CDR3 is made up of 13 amino acids. Trimming removed 3 bases at V and 5 bases at J, with 13 bases between. The CDR3 sequence is CSASRITWETQYF. The DNA for the CDR3 is TGCAGTGCTAGTCGCATTACTTGGGAGACCCAGTACTTC.

The chain links TRBV7-9 to TRBJ1-2, with D possibly TRBD1 on 5 matching bases. The CDR3 runs to 16 residues. CDR1 is SEHNR, CDR2 FQNEAQ, per germline (reference sequence). Trimming cost V 4 bases and J 5 bases, with 20 bases left between them. The CDR3 reads CASSSNTGGFSYGYTF. As DNA, the CDR3 is TGTGCCAGCAGCTCCAATACCGGGGGGTTTTCATATGGCTACACCTTC.

The table lists this clonotype with many counts. The chain employs TRBV12-3 or TRBV12-4 and TRBJ1-6; D perhaps matches TRBD1 (5 bases). The CDR3 has 16 amino acids. V lost 4 bases and J 6 bases, leaving 16 bases between the germline ends. The CDR3 nucleotides are TGTGCCAGCAGTTCTATGGACCTCGGGGGTAATTCACCCCTCCACTTT. It translates to CASSSMDLGGNSPLHF.

The DNA of the CDR3 is TGTGCCTGGAGACCGACGGGGCCATGGTATGGCTACACCTTC. Translation: CAWRPTGPWYGYTF. The rearrangement links TRBV30 to TRBJ1-2; maybe TRBD1 (5 bases). The V end was cut by 3 bases, the J end by 5 bases, with 16 bases between. Germline V lookup: CDR1 GTSNPN, CDR2 SVGIG (reference sequence). This CDR3 is 14 amino acids long.

The chain couples TRBV25-1 to TRBJ1-6; possibly TRBD1 for D (5 bases). The germline V gene encodes CDR1 MGHDK and CDR2 SYGVNS. V lost 6 bases and J lost 9, with 15 bases in between. This CDR3 has 14 amino acids. CDR3 nucleotide sequence: TGTGCCAGCAGCCTGACAGTGGGGCCTTCACCCCTCCACTTT. This encodes CASSLTVGPSPLHF.

This clonotype has at least ten counts. The V and J genes are TRBV12-3 or TRBV12-4 and TRBJ1-4; D unresolved. This CDR3 contains 13 residues. V was pared by 7 bases and J by 7 bases, with 13 bases between. CDR3 DNA: TGTGCCAGCACCCCTCCGGGTGGTGAAAAACTGTTTTTT. Translating it yields CASTPPGGEKLFF.

This clonotype was picked up a small number of times. The rearrangement uses TRBV6-5 and TRBJ1-2, with TRBD1 as a possible D gene (5 bases). This CDR3 spans 14 amino acids. Deletions cut 0 bases from V and 4 bases from J, with 9 bases between. Germline V gene sequence: CDR1 MNHEY, CDR2 SVGAGI. CDR3 sequence reads: CASSYSGTSYGYTF. The CDR3 DNA reads TGTGCCAGCAGTTACTCGGGGACCTCCTATGGCTACACCTTC.

The sample holds many counts of this clonotype. One end of the junction fails to match germline, which may point to a read error. The chain recombines TRBV28 with TRBJ2-5; D is uncertain. The CDR3 is 14 amino acids. Per germline, CDR1 MDHEN and CDR2 SYDVKM. The CDR3 spells CASRFSPSQETQYF. CDR3 DNA: TGTGCCAGCCGTTTTTCTCCTAGCCAAGAGACCCAGTACTTC.

This clonotype occurred once. V usage is TRBV11-2 and J usage is TRBJ2-1; 13 positions match TRBD2. From germline, CDR1 is SGHAT and CDR2 FQNNGV. The CDR3 is made up of 20 amino acids. V shed 5 bases and J 4 bases; nucleotides not matched to a gene: 17. CDR3 loop: CASSPRLAGGIVRKYNEQFF. The DNA of the CDR3 is TGTGCCAGCAGCCCGAGACTAGCGGGAGGAATTGTCCGGAAATACAATGAGCAGTTCTTC. Based on the CDR3 plus reference TRBV11-2 and TRBJ2-1, the full variable domain is EAGVAQSPRYKIIEKRQSVAFWCNPISGHATLYWYQQILGQGPKLLIQFQNNGVVDDSQLPKDRFSAERLKGVDSTLKIQPAKLEDSAVYLCASSPRLAGGIVRKYNEQFFGPGTRLTVL.

V and J are TRBV3-1 and TRBJ1-1; no clear D. Germline lookup yields CDR1 LGHDT and CDR2 YNNKEL (reference sequence). Trimming removed 1 base at V and 7 bases at J, with 16 bases between. This CDR3 region has 15 residues. The CDR3 here is CASSQVAGGGGEAFF. The CDR3 region has the DNA TGTGCCAGCAGCCAAGTTGCAGGAGGAGGAGGTGAAGCTTTCTTT. Full variable domain (outside the CDR3, taken from reference TRBV3-1 and TRBJ1-1): DTAVSQTPKYLVTQMGNDKSIKCEQNLGHDTMYWYKQDSKKFLKIMFSYNNKELIINETVPNRFSPKSPDKAHLNLHINSLELGDSAVYFCASSQVAGGGGEAFFGQGTRLTVV.

This clonotype has a count of ten or more. The chain uses TRBV2 and TRBJ1-4; 7 bases are a match to TRBD1. V shed 6 bases, J shed 7 bases, and the junction held 8 bases outside the gene matches. Germline V CDR1 and CDR2: SNHLY, FYNNEI. The CDR3 runs to 14 residues. CDR3 in DNA: TGTGCCAGCAGGAAGACAGGGAGTTCTGAAAAACTGTTTTTT. This sequence encodes CASRKTGSSEKLFF. The whole variable domain, filled in from reference TRBV2 and TRBJ1-4, reads EPEVTQTPSHQVTQMGQEVILRCVPISNHLYFYWYRQILGQKVEFLVSFYNNEISEKSEIFDDQFSVERPDGSNFTLKIRSTKLEDSAMYFCASRKTGSSEKLFFGSGTQLSVL.

This clonotype came up a few times. This chain uses TRBV6-1 with TRBJ1-1; D not certain. V was shortened by 5 bases and J by 7 bases, with 11 bases between the two germline ends. The CDR3 spans 12 residues. The V gene's germline CDR1 is MNHNS and CDR2 SASEGT. CDR3 nucleotides: TGTGCCAGCAGTAAGACTACAGTTGAAGCTTTCTTT. This translates into CASSKTTVEAFF.